The rows below give T cell receptor beta chains drawn from one sample of a study of blood T cell repertoires in COVID-19. TCRdb's table, derived via immunoSEQ multiplex PCR, lists solely in-frame clones and lacks some. The sample records some 150,000 clones, roughly 89% being singletons. The sequenced sample consisted of peripheral blood. The receptors come from a man younger than 35 with active or convalescent COVID-19. Both conserved end residues are part of each CDR3. D genes are given only for firm matches. Clone size is shown for a subset of rows, as once, few, many or a class of expanded clone.

clone_size,v_call,cdr3_length,d_call,j_call,cdr3_aa,cdr3_nt
NA,TRBV21-1,17,NA,TRBJ2-1,CASSSPGGRGQYNEQFF,TGTGCCAGCAGCTCCCCCGGGGGGCGGGGTCAATACAATGAGCAGTTCTTC
NA,TRBV7-6,13,NA,TRBJ2-5,CASSVPEEETQYF,TGTGCCAGCAGCGTACCCGAGGAGGAGACCCAGTACTTC
NA,TRBV6-2/TRBV6-3,19,TRBD2,TRBJ2-3,CASSWITSGSIIGADTQYF,TGTGCCAGCAGTTGGATCACTAGCGGGAGTATCATTGGAGCAGATACGCAGTATTTT
NA,TRBV19,16,TRBD2,TRBJ2-3,CASSIDMGLGTDTQYF,TGTGCCAGTAGTATAGATATGGGACTAGGGACAGATACGCAGTATTTT
NA,TRBV7-5,17,NA,TRBJ2-1,CARSLGGRDSPYNEQFF,TGTGCCAGAAGCTTAGGCGGGCGGGACAGCCCCTACAATGAGCAGTTCTTC
NA,TRBV20-1,11,TRBD1,TRBJ1-2,CSGRTGTGYTF,TGCAGTGGACGGACAGGGACCGGCTACACCTTC
NA,TRBV28,11,NA,TRBJ1-1,CATEGLTEAFF,TGTGCAACGGAGGGACTCACTGAAGCTTTCTTT
NA,TRBV5-1,13,NA,TRBJ2-5,CASSTGVQETQYF,TGCGCCAGCAGCACGGGGGTCCAAGAGACCCAGTACTTC
NA,TRBV7-9,14,TRBD1,TRBJ2-7,CASSTGTVTYEQYF,TGTGCCAGCAGCACTGGGACAGTTACCTACGAGCAGTACTTC
NA,TRBV5-1,15,TRBD1,TRBJ2-2,CASSSDRVYTGELFF,TGCGCCAGCAGCTCGGACAGGGTATACACCGGGGAGCTGTTTTTT
NA,TRBV7-9,17,TRBD1,TRBJ1-4,CASSSDREGGQNEKLFF,TGTGCCAGCAGCTCAGACAGGGAAGGAGGACAGAATGAAAAACTGTTTTTT
NA,TRBV3-1/TRBV3-2,14,NA,TRBJ2-3,CASSQGLGTDTQYF,TGTGCCAGCAGCCAGGGCCTTGGCACAGATACGCAGTATTTT
NA,TRBV2,14,NA,TRBJ1-4,CASSSRGSNEKLFF,TGTGCCAGCAGTTCTCGCGGGTCTAATGAAAAACTGTTTTTT
NA,TRBV7-8,17,TRBD1,TRBJ2-1,CASSFGAGTGLWNEQFF,TGTGCCAGCAGCTTCGGAGCCGGGACAGGGTTGTGGAATGAGCAGTTCTTC
NA,TRBV9,16,TRBD2,TRBJ2-3,CASSVDLAGARDTQYF,TGTGCCAGCAGCGTAGACCTAGCGGGGGCGAGAGATACGCAGTATTTT
NA,TRBV7-3,13,NA,TRBJ1-1,CASSLNTHTEAFF,TGTGCCAGCAGCTTAAACACGCACACTGAAGCTTTCTTT
once,TRBV28,17,NA,TRBJ1-5,CASTPPGGAESNQPQHF,TGTGCCAGCACCCCCCCTGGGGGGGCAGAAAGCAATCAGCCCCAGCATTTT
once,TRBV5-4,15,TRBD1,TRBJ2-5,CASSSTRTGGETQYF,TGTGCCAGCAGCTCAACCCGGACAGGGGGCGAGACCCAATACTTC
NA,TRBV4-1,16,TRBD2,TRBJ2-1,CASSQPLAGLGNEQFF,TGCGCCAGCAGCCAACCACTAGCGGGATTAGGTAATGAGCAGTTCTTC
few,TRBV4-2,16,TRBD1,TRBJ1-5,CASSQDRGKNNQPQHF,TGTGCCAGCAGCCAGGACAGGGGAAAGAACAATCAGCCCCAGCATTTT
NA,TRBV12-3/TRBV12-4,12,NA,TRBJ1-5,CAGSFSSQPQHF,TGTGCCGGCAGTTTTAGTAGTCAGCCCCAGCATTTT
once,TRBV11-2,15,NA,TRBJ1-2,CASSPFDTRNYGYTF,TGTGCCAGCAGTCCCTTTGACACCCGAAACTATGGCTACACCTTC
NA,TRBV5-1,13,NA,TRBJ1-2,CASSLGRGLGYTF,TGCGCCAGCAGCTTGGGAAGGGGGTTGGGCTACACCTTC
once,TRBV21-1,16,NA,TRBJ2-5,CASSQKRRQGVETQYF,TGTGCCAGCAGCCAAAAACGCAGACAGGGTGTGGAGACCCAGTACTTC
NA,TRBV2,16,NA,TRBJ2-5,CASSRVARAVQETQYF,TGTGCCAGCAGTCGTGTCGCCAGGGCCGTCCAAGAGACCCAGTACTTC
NA,TRBV19,14,TRBD1,TRBJ2-7,CASSGFDRADEQYF,TGTGCCAGTAGTGGATTTGACAGGGCGGACGAGCAGTACTTC